Sequencing of this T cell receptor beta chain was carried out in a study of identical twins. V lost 6 bases and J 2 bases, leaving 12 bases between the germline ends. CDR3 size: 14 residues. Germline lookup yields CDR1 MNHEY and CDR2 SVGEGT. This clonotype has a handful of counts. The antigen remains undetermined. Template switching supplied a universal primer site; unique molecular identifiers were carried on the cDNA. TCRdb re-called the 5' RACE reads with MiXCR, one entry per CDR3 protein. The table has 500,000 to 600,000 distinct CDR3 sequences, roughly a fifth seen once. General observations from the study: In cord blood, abundant beta clonotypes had fewer insertions; memory showed no trend.

These data are also associated with another study on T cells expressing NK-cell markers. In that study: About 1.0-8% of CD8+ T cells in several donors belonged to dominant NKG2C+ clonotypes.

This chain uses TRBV6-2 or TRBV6-3 with TRBJ2-3; the D gene is possibly TRBD2 (5 bases). The specimen was CD4+ T cells sorted from blood. This receptor was obtained from a young woman in good health. DNA for the CDR3: TGTGCCAGCAGGCGGGCCGGATCCACAGATACGCAGTATTTT. It encodes CASRRAGSTDTQYF.